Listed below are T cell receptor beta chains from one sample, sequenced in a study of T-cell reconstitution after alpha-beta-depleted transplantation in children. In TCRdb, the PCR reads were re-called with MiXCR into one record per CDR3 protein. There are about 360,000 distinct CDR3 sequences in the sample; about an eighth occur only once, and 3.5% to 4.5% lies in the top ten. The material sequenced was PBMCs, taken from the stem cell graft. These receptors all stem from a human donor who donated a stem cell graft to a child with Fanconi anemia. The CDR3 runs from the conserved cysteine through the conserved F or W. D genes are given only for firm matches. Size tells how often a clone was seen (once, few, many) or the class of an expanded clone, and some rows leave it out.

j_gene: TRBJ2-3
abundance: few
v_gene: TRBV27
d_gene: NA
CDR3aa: CASSPHGPSAGEQYF
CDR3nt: TGTGCCAGCAGCCCACACGGGCCAAGTGCCGGCGAGCAGTATTTT

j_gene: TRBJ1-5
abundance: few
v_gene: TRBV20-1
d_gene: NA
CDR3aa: CSAASDSNQPQHF
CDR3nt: TGCAGTGCCGCAAGTGATAGCAATCAGCCCCAGCATTTT

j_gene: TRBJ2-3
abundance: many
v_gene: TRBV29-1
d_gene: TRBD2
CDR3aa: CSVESLAGALDTQYF
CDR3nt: TGCAGCGTTGAATCTCTAGCGGGGGCTCTTGATACGCAGTATTTT

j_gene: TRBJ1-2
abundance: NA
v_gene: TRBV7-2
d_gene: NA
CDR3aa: CASRPLAQGPYGYTF
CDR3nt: TGTGCCAGCCGGCCTTTGGCACAGGGACCCTATGGCTACACCTTC

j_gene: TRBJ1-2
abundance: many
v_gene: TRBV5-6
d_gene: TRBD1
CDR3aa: CASSLGDRLSYGYTF
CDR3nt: TGTGCCAGCAGCTTAGGGGACAGGCTGAGCTATGGCTACACCTTC

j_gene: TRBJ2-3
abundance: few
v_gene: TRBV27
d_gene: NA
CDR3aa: CASSFVGGDGNTQYF
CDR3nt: TGTGCCAGCAGTTTTGTAGGGGGGGACGGAAATACGCAGTATTTT

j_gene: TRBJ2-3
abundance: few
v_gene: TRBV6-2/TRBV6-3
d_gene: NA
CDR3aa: CASSFSSPGTSRCF
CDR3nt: TGTGCCAGCAGTTTCTCCTCGCCGGGGACCTCGAGATGCTTT

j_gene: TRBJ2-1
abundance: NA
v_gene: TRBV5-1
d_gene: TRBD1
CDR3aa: CASSTVRAGGYNEQFF
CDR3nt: TGCGCCAGCAGTACCGTTCGGGCAGGGGGCTACAATGAGCAGTTCTTC

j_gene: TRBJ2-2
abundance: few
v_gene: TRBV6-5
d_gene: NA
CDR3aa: CASSYSEETGELFF
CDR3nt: TGTGCCAGCAGTTACAGCGAAGAAACCGGGGAGCTGTTTTTT

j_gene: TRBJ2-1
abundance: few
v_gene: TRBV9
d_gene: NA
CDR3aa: CASSVDPLGNEQFF
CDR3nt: TGTGCCAGCAGCGTAGACCCGCTAGGGAATGAGCAGTTCTTC

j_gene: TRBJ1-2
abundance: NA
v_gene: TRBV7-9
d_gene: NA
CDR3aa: CASTSSTDTYGYTF
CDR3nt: TGTGCCAGCACCTCTTCGACCGATACTTATGGCTACACCTTC

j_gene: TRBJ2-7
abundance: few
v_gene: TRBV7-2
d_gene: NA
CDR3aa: CASSPRATTYEQYF
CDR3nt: TGTGCCAGCAGCCCACGGGCCACGACCTACGAGCAGTACTTC

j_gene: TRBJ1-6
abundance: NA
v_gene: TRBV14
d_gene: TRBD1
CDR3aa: CASSTTGTGNSPLHF
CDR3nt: TGTGCCAGCAGCACGACAGGGACGGGGAATTCACCCCTCCACTTT

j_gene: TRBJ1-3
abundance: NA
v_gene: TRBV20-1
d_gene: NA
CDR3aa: CSARGPPTEPGNTIYF
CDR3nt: TGCAGTGCTAGAGGACCCCCGACAGAGCCTGGAAACACCATATATTTT

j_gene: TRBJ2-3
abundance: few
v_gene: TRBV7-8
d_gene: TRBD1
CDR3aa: CASSFKQGASTDTQYF
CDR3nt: TGTGCCAGCAGTTTCAAACAGGGGGCAAGCACAGATACGCAGTATTTT

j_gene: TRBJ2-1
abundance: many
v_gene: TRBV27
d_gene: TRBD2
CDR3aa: CASGLARGQSSYNEQFF
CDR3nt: TGTGCCAGCGGACTAGCGAGGGGGCAGAGCTCCTACAATGAGCAGTTCTTC

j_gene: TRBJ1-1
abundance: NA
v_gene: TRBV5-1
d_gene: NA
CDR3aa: CASSWGGSGNTEAFF
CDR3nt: TGCGCCAGCAGCTGGGGGGGCAGTGGGAACACTGAAGCTTTCTTT

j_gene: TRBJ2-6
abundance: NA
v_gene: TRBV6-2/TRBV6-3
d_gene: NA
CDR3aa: CASRQGEATGANVLTF
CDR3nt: TGTGCCAGCAGGCAGGGGGAGGCTACTGGGGCCAACGTCCTGACTTTC

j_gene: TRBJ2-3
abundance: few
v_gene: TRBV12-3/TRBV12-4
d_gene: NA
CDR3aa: CASSWGVSSGGTQYF
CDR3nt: TGTGCCAGCAGTTGGGGGGTGAGCTCGGGCGGTACGCAGTATTTT

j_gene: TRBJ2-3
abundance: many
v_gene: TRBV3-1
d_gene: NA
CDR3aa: CASSQEPGAGDTQYF
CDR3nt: TGTGCCAGCAGCCAAGAACCAGGGGCAGGGGATACGCAGTATTTT

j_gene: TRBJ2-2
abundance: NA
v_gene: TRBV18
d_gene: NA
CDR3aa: CASSPQRTGELFF
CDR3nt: TGTGCCAGCAGTCCCCAGAGAACCGGGGAGCTGTTTTTT

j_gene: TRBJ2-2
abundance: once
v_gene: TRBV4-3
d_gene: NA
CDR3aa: CASSQGNGELFF
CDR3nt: TGCGCCAGCAGCCAAGGGAACGGGGAGCTGTTTTTT

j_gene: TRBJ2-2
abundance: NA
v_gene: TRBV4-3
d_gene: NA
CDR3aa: CASSQTETGGTGELFF
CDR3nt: TGCGCCAGCAGCCAAACAGAGACAGGAGGAACCGGGGAGCTGTTTTTT

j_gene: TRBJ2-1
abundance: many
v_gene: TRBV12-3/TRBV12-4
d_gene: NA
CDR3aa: CASSFNPSFQEQFF
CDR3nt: TGTGCCAGCAGTTTCAATCCTAGTTTTCAAGAGCAGTTCTTC

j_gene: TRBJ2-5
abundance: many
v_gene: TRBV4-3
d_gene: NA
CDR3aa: CASSQDPGDQETQYF
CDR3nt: TGCGCCAGCAGCCAAGATCCGGGGGACCAAGAGACCCAGTACTTC

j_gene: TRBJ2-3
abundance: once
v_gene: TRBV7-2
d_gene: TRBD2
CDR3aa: CASSLRAGGQTDTQYF
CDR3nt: TGTGCCAGCAGCCTAAGAGCGGGGGGGCAAACAGATACGCAGTATTTT

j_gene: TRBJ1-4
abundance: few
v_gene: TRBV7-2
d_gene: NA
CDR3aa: CASSTGKGEEKLFF
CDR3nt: TGTGCCAGCAGCACCGGGAAAGGGGAAGAAAAACTGTTTTTT

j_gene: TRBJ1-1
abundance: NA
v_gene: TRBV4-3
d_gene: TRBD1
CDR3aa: CASSQTYDRAGWSTEAFF
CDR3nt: TGCGCCAGCAGCCAAACCTATGACAGGGCTGGGTGGAGCACTGAAGCTTTCTTT

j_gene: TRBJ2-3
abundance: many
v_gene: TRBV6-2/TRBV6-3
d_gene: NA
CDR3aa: CASSYDGGGGNTQYF
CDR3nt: TGTGCCAGCAGTTACGACGGAGGGGGCGGGAATACGCAGTATTTT

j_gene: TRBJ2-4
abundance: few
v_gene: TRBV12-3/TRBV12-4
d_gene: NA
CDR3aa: CASSGQTDIQYF
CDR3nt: TGTGCCAGCAGCGGACAGACGGACATTCAGTACTTC

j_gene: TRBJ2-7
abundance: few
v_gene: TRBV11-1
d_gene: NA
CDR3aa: CASSERYIDYEQYF
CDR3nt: TGTGCCAGCAGCGAAAGATACATAGACTACGAGCAGTACTTC

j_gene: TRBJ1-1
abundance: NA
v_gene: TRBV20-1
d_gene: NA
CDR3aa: CSARAEGRVGTEAFF
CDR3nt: TGCAGTGCTAGGGCCGAGGGAAGAGTGGGTACTGAAGCTTTCTTT

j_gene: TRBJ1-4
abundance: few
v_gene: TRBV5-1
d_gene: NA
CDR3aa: CASSPPGDTSEKLFF
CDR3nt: TGCGCCAGCAGCCCGCCAGGGGATACAAGTGAAAAACTGTTTTTT

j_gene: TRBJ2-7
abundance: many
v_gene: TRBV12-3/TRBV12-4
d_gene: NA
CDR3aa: CASSWDSTPYEQYF
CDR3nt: TGTGCCAGCAGTTGGGACTCCACCCCCTACGAGCAGTACTTC

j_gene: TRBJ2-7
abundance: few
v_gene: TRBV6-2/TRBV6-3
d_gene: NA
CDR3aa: CASSRSGSSYEQYF
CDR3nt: TGTGCCAGCAGTCGATCAGGGAGCTCCTACGAGCAGTACTTC

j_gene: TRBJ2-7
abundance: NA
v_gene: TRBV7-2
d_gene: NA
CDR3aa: CARRYEQYF
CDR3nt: TGTGCCCGCAGATACGAGCAGTACTTC

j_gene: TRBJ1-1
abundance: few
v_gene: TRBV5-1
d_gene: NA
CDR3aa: CASSLDSNSEAFF
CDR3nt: TGCGCCAGCAGCTTAGACAGCAATAGTGAAGCTTTCTTT

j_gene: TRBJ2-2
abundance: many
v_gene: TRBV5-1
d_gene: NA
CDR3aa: CASSYLPGHNGELFF
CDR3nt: TGCGCCAGCAGTTACCTTCCGGGACATAACGGGGAGCTGTTTTTT

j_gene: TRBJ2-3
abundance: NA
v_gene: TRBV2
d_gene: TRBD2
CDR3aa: CASTSGLAGLTDTQYF
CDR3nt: TGTGCCAGCACTTCCGGACTAGCGGGGTTAACAGATACGCAGTATTTT

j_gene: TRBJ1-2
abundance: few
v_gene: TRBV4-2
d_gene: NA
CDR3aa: CASSQAGLHGYTF
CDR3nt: TGTGCCAGCAGCCAAGCGGGACTGCATGGCTACACCTTC

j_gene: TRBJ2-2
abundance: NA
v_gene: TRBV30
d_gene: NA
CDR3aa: CAWNPGDGELFF
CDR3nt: TGTGCCTGGAATCCGGGGGACGGGGAGCTGTTTTTT

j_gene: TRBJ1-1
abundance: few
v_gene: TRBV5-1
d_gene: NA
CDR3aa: CASSLAPVRNTEAFF
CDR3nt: TGCGCCAGCAGCTTGGCGCCCGTGAGGAACACTGAAGCTTTCTTT

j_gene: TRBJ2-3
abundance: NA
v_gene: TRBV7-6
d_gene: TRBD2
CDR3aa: CASSGPSGGTDTQYF
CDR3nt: TGTGCCAGCAGCGGCCCAAGCGGGGGTACAGATACGCAGTATTTT

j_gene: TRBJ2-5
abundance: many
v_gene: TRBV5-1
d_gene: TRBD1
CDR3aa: CASSFNPGQQETQYF
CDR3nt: TGCGCCAGCAGCTTCAACCCGGGACAGCAAGAGACCCAGTACTTC

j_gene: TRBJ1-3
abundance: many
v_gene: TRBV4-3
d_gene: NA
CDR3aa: CASSYNTGPGNTIYF
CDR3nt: TGCGCCAGCAGCTACAATACCGGCCCTGGAAACACCATATATTTT

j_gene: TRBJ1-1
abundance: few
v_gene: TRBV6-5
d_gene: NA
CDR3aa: CASSLIRTTEAFF
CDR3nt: TGTGCCAGCAGTTTAATCAGGACGACTGAAGCTTTCTTT

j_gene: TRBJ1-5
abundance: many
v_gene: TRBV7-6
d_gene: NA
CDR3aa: CASSLFMGEGQPQHF
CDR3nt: TGTGCCAGCAGCTTATTTATGGGTGAGGGGCAGCCCCAGCATTTT

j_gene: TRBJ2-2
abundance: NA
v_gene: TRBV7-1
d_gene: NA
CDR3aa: CASSSGHPSGELFF
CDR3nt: TGTGCCAGCAGCTCGGGGCACCCCTCCGGGGAGCTGTTTTTT

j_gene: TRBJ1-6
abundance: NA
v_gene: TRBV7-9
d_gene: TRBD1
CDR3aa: CASSAGQDSSPLHF
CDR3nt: TGTGCCAGCAGCGCAGGACAGGACAGTTCACCCCTCCACTTT

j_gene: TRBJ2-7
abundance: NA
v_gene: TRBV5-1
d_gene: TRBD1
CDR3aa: CASSLEGTGNREQYF
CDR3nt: TGCGCCAGCAGCTTGGAGGGGACAGGGAATCGGGAGCAGTACTTC

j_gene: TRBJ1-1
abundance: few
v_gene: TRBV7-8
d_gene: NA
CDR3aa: CASSDGQANTEAFF
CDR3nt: TGTGCCAGCAGCGACGGACAAGCGAACACTGAAGCTTTCTTT

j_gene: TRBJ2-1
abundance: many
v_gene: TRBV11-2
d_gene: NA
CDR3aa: CASSYGRQISYNEQFF
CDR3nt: TGTGCCAGCAGCTACGGGAGACAGATCTCCTACAATGAGCAGTTCTTC

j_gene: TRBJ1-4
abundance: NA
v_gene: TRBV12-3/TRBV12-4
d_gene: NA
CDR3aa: CASSLRGLGGEKLFF
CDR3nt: TGTGCCAGCAGTTTGCGGGGGCTAGGGGGGGAAAAACTGTTTTTT

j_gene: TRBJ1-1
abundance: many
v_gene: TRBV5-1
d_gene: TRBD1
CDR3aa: CASRHGTVNMNTEAFF
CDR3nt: TGCGCCAGCAGACATGGGACAGTCAATATGAACACTGAAGCTTTCTTT

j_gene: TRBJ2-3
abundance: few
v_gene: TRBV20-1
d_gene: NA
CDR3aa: CSAREGSHATDTQYF
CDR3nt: TGCAGTGCTAGAGAGGGCAGCCACGCCACAGATACGCAGTATTTT

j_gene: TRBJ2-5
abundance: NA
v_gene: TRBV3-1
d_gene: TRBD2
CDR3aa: CASSQDLLAGREETQYF
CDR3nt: TGTGCCAGCAGCCAAGATCTACTAGCGGGGAGAGAAGAGACCCAGTACTTC

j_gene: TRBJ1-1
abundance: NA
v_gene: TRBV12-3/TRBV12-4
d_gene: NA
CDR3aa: CASSSDTWNTEAFF
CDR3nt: TGTGCCAGCAGTTCGGACACCTGGAACACTGAAGCTTTCTTT

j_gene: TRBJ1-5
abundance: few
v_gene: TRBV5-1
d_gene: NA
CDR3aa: CASSLFPGDMNQPQHF
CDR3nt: TGCGCCAGCAGCTTGTTCCCGGGGGATATGAATCAGCCCCAGCATTTT